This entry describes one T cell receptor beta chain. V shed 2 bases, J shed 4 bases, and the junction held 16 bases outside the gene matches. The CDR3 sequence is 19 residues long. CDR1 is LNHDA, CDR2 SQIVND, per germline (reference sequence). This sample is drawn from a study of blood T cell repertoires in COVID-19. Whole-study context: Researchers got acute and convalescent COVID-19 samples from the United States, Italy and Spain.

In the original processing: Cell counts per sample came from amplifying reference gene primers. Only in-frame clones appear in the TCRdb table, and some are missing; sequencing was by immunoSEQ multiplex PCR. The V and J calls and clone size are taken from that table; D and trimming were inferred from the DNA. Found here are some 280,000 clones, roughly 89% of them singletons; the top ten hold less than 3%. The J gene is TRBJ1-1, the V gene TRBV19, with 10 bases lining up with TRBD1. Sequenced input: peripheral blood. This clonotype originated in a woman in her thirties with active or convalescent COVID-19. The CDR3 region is CASSIRRGTGATLGTEAFF. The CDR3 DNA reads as TGTGCCAGTAGTATAAGGAGGGGGACAGGGGCGACGCTGGGCACTGAAGCTTTCTTT.